The clone carrying this TCR beta chain was counted at least ten times. These data belong to a study of spatial heterogeneity in lung cancer. Stated time point: sample taken at primary tumor resection. Sequencing was performed on whole RNA extracted from tumor and nontumor lung tissue, or from frozen PBMC, and the material was left unsorted. Every individual TCR cDNA molecule carried its own unique molecular identifier, which allowed correction of PCR and sequencing errors. TCRdb redid the calling of the 5' RACE reads with MiXCR, one entry per CDR3 protein. The table has around 92,000 distinct CDR3 sequences, about 12% seen once. The ends lost 0 bases at V and 7 bases at J; junction bases unmatched: 6. Germline loops: CDR1 MNHNY, CDR2 SVGAGI (reference sequence). The CDR3 loop spans 15 amino acids.

The sequencing here drew on PBMCs, taken at surgery. V is TRBV6-6 and J is TRBJ2-1, with 7 bases aligning to TRBD2. This TCR came from a male donor with early-stage non-small cell lung cancer. CDR3 bases: TGTGCCAGCAGTTACTCTGGCGGGAGAAGGAATGAGCAGTTCTTC. Protein: CASSYSGGRRNEQFF.